A single sample is the source of the 5 T cell receptor beta chains below, sequenced in a study of blood T cell repertoires in COVID-19. Assay used: immunoSEQ multiplex PCR; TCRdb lists only in-frame clones, some missing. The data show 95,000 to 150,000 clones, almost 80% seen once. The material sequenced was peripheral blood. These receptors were collected from a human donor in a cohort sampled during active COVID-19.

The chain couples TRBV29-1 to TRBJ2-1; 8 positions match TRBD2. The CDR3 spans 16 residues. Per germline, CDR1 SQVTM and CDR2 ANQGSEA. J lost 5 bases, V lost 6 bases, and 15 bases had no gene match. CDR3 residues: CSVRPDSGITNNEQFF. In DNA form, the CDR3 reads TGCAGCGTCCGCCCGGATAGCGGGATTACCAACAATGAGCAGTTCTTC.

The J gene is TRBJ1-6, the V gene TRBV5-1; possibly TRBD1 for D (6 bases). The CDR3 totals 16 residues. Trimming shortened V by 3 bases and J by 2 bases, and 12 bases separated the two germline ends. The V gene's germline CDR1 is SGHRS and CDR2 YFSETQ. The CDR3 sequence: CASSSQGNTYNSPLHF. The DNA for the CDR3 is TGCGCCAGCAGCTCACAGGGTAACACCTATAATTCACCCCTCCACTTT.

The gene calls are TRBV15 and TRBJ1-4; TRBD1 matches 9 bases. The junction had 11 bases not matched to a gene; V was cut back by 3 bases and J by 0 bases. Germline V gene sequence: CDR1 LNHNV, CDR2 YYDKDF (reference sequence). The CDR3 totals 19 residues. As DNA, the CDR3 is TGTGCCACCAGCAGGACCAGGACAGGGGAACCCTCAACTAATGAAAAACTGTTTTTT. Its translation is CATSRTRTGEPSTNEKLFF.

CDR3 amino acids: CASSPRTSGTYEQYF. In DNA form, the CDR3 reads TGTGCCAGCAGCCCACGGACTAGCGGAACCTACGAGCAGTACTTC. This chain connects TRBV9 to TRBJ2-7; 10 positions agree with TRBD2. The junction had 6 bases not matched to a gene; V was cut back by 4 bases and J by 2 bases. The germline gives CDR1 SGDLS, CDR2 YYNGEE. The CDR3 is made up of 15 amino acids.

This clone was counted a few times. This CDR3 reads CASTLGLADNEQFF. DNA for the CDR3: TGTGCCAGCACGCTGGGACTAGCGGACAATGAGCAGTTCTTC. The chain employs TRBV28 and TRBJ2-1; 11 bases map to TRBD2. CDR3 length: 14 residues. J was trimmed by 5 bases and V by 7 bases; bases with no gene match: 4. The V gene's germline CDR1 is MDHEN and CDR2 SYDVKM.